This TCR beta chain was observed in a study of shared clonotypes between healthy human individuals. The study, taken as a whole, reports: Among donors, sharing of clonotypes was expected to be affected by sequencing depth. Unshared clonotypes carried lower generation probabilities than those common to all four donors.

Profiling relied on immunoSEQ multiplex PCR, and the TCRdb table lists in-frame clones only, not all of them. The table shows 2 million to 2.5 million clones, with 85% to 95% occurring only once. From germline, CDR1 is SGHRS and CDR2 YFSETQ. The CDR3 has 16 amino acids. V was pared by 0 bases and J by 2 bases, with 5 bases of the junction left unmatched. This clone was counted once. The antigen is unknown. This sequence was found in a man between 18 and 35 years old in good health. Some clones in this sample may be carry-over from other donors' samples. The gene calls are TRBV5-1 and TRBJ2-5; the match to TRBD1 covers 9 bases. Sequenced: naive CD4+ T cells from PBMCs. Subset described: CD45RA+ positively selected. In DNA form, the CDR3 reads TGCGCCAGCAGCTTGGCCTCGGGACAGGGTCAAGAGACCCAGTACTTC. Amino acid sequence: CASSLASGQGQETQYF.